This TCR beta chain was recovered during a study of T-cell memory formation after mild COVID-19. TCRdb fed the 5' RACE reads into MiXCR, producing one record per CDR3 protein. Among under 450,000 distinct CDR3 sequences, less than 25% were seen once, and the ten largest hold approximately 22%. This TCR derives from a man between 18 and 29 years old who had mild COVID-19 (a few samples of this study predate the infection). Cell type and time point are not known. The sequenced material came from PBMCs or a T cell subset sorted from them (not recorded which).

CDR3: CASSLDGTRSRFF. CDR3 sequence (DNA): TGCGCCAGCAGCTTGGATGGCACCCGGTCACGGTTCTTC. The chain links TRBV5-1 to TRBJ2-1; D gene unclear. V was cut by 0 bases and J by 15 bases, with 16 bases left in between. The CDR3 has 13 amino acids. Germline V CDR1 and CDR2: SGHRS, YFSETQ.